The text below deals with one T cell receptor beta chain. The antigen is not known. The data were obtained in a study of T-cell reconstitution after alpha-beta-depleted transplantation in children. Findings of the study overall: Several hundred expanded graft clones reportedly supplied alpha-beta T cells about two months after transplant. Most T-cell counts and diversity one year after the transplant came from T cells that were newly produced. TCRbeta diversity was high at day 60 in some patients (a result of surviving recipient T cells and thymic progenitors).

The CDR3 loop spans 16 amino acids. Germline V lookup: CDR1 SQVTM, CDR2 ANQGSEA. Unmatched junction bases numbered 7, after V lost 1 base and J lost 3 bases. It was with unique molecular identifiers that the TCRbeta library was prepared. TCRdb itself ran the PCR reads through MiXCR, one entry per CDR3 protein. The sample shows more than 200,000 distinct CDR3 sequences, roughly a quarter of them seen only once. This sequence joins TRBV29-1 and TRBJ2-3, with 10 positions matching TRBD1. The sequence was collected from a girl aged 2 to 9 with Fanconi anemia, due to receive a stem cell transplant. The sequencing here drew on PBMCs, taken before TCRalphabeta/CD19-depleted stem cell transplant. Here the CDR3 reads CSVEAEGQGVTDTQYF. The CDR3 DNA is TGCAGCGTTGAAGCCGAAGGACAGGGGGTGACAGATACGCAGTATTTT.